This is a list of T cell receptor beta chains from one sample in a study of kidney transplant recipient with SARS-CoV-2 infection. In TCRdb, the reads were re-called with MiXCR into one record per CDR3 protein. The repertoire holds some 220,000 distinct CDR3 sequences, with 25% to 30% as singletons. This sample comprised a blood sample, obtained at baseline and on roughly day 110 from a kidney transplant recipient. These TCRs come from a male patient aged 30 to 40 who had COVID-19 and was a kidney transplant recipient. A subset of T cells may come from the graft donor. CDR3s include the opening cysteine and the closing phenylalanine or tryptophan. Each record gives: V gene, J gene, D gene, clone size, CDR3 protein, CDR3 DNA. The D gene is left open where the match is weak. Size values are once, few and many counts, or a class for expanded clones, and some rows have none.

v_gene: TRBV12-5; j_gene: TRBJ2-3; d_gene: NA; abundance: NA; CDR3aa: CASGLAGSADTQYF; CDR3nt: TGTGCTAGTGGTTTGGCAGGGTCAGCAGATACGCAGTATTTT
v_gene: TRBV7-9; j_gene: TRBJ2-1; d_gene: TRBD1; abundance: NA; CDR3aa: CASSGGQAKINEQFF; CDR3nt: TGTGCCAGCAGCGGCGGACAGGCAAAAATCAATGAGCAGTTCTTC
v_gene: TRBV6-5; j_gene: TRBJ1-6; d_gene: NA; abundance: NA; CDR3aa: CASSYLGTYTPLHF; CDR3nt: TGTGCCAGCAGTTACTTAGGGACGTATACACCCCTCCACTTT
v_gene: TRBV5-6; j_gene: TRBJ2-7; d_gene: NA; abundance: many; CDR3aa: CASSLARSHEQYF; CDR3nt: TGTGCCAGCAGCTTGGCCCGGTCTCACGAGCAGTACTTC
v_gene: TRBV18; j_gene: TRBJ2-7; d_gene: NA; abundance: many; CDR3aa: CASSPLGGRTSYEQYF; CDR3nt: TGTGCCAGCTCACCACTAGGGGGGAGGACTTCCTACGAGCAGTACTTC
v_gene: TRBV11-3; j_gene: TRBJ2-6; d_gene: NA; abundance: many; CDR3aa: CASSRTGANVLTF; CDR3nt: TGTGCCAGCAGCCGGACAGGGGCCAACGTCCTGACTTTC
v_gene: TRBV21-1; j_gene: TRBJ1-2; d_gene: NA; abundance: many; CDR3aa: CASSKEFGRRSYGYTF; CDR3nt: TGTGCCAGCAGCAAAGAATTCGGCAGAAGATCCTATGGCTACACCTTC
v_gene: TRBV3-1; j_gene: TRBJ2-3; d_gene: TRBD2; abundance: many; CDR3aa: CASSQELAGGTDTQYF; CDR3nt: TGTGCCAGCAGCCAAGAACTAGCGGGAGGCACAGATACGCAGTATTTT
v_gene: TRBV6-9; j_gene: TRBJ1-2; d_gene: NA; abundance: many; CDR3aa: CASSRQQPYGKTYGYTF; CDR3nt: TGTGCCAGCAGTCGTCAACAGCCTTACGGAAAGACCTATGGCTACACCTTC
v_gene: TRBV18; j_gene: TRBJ2-3; d_gene: TRBD1; abundance: many; CDR3aa: CASSRDRGPGDTDTQYF; CDR3nt: TGTGCCAGCTCAAGGGACAGGGGGCCCGGCGACACAGATACGCAGTATTTT
v_gene: TRBV4-1; j_gene: TRBJ2-5; d_gene: NA; abundance: NA; CDR3aa: CASSQGTMVATETQYF; CDR3nt: TGCGCCAGCAGCCAAGGTACTATGGTAGCGACAGAGACCCAGTACTTC
v_gene: TRBV8-2; j_gene: TRBJ2-6; d_gene: NA; abundance: many; CDR3aa: CGTAERITQSRANVLTF; CDR3nt: TGTGGCACGGCCGAGAGGATAACACAAAGTCGGGCCAACGTCCTGACTTTC
v_gene: TRBV30; j_gene: TRBJ1-2; d_gene: NA; abundance: many; CDR3aa: CAWRQQRYRKTYGYTF; CDR3nt: TGTGCCTGGAGACAACAGCGTTATAGAAAGACCTATGGCTACACCTTC
v_gene: TRBV20-1; j_gene: TRBJ2-1; d_gene: TRBD2; abundance: many; CDR3aa: CSAPLPGLAHNEQFF; CDR3nt: TGCAGTGCTCCACTCCCGGGACTAGCTCACAATGAGCAGTTCTTC
v_gene: TRBV29-1; j_gene: TRBJ1-1; d_gene: NA; abundance: many; CDR3aa: CSLRELNTEAFF; CDR3nt: TGCAGCCTCAGGGAATTGAACACTGAAGCTTTCTTT
v_gene: TRBV5-6; j_gene: TRBJ2-7; d_gene: TRBD2; abundance: many; CDR3aa: CASSWGGPEVQYF; CDR3nt: TGTGCCAGCAGCTGGGGGGGACCGGAGGTGCAGTACTTC
v_gene: TRBV9; j_gene: TRBJ1-2; d_gene: NA; abundance: many; CDR3aa: CASPSTYSRKTYGYTF; CDR3nt: TGTGCCAGCCCGTCTACGTACTCAAGAAAGACCTATGGCTACACCTTC
v_gene: TRBV12-2; j_gene: TRBJ1-2; d_gene: NA; abundance: NA; CDR3aa: CASHPLRTPRKTYGHTF; CDR3nt: TGTGCAAGTCACCCGTTAAGGACTCCACGAAAGACCTATGGCCACACCTTC
v_gene: TRBV20-1; j_gene: TRBJ2-2; d_gene: NA; abundance: NA; CDR3aa: CSATTSGTGELFF; CDR3nt: TGCAGTGCTACCACATCCGGGACCGGGGAGCTGTTTTTT
v_gene: TRBV28; j_gene: TRBJ2-1; d_gene: NA; abundance: few; CDR3aa: CATFQGLEFYNEQFF; CDR3nt: TGTGCCACCTTTCAGGGGCTCGAATTCTACAATGAGCAGTTCTTC
v_gene: TRBV6-1; j_gene: TRBJ1-2; d_gene: NA; abundance: many; CDR3aa: CASSDRASMRKTYGYTF; CDR3nt: TGTGCCAGCAGTGATAGGGCCTCTATGCGAAAGACCTATGGCTACACCTTC
v_gene: TRBV12-3/TRBV12-4; j_gene: TRBJ2-7; d_gene: NA; abundance: NA; CDR3aa: CASSLEVGGEQYF; CDR3nt: TGCGCCAGCAGTTTGGAGGTTGGGGGCGAGCAGTACTTC
v_gene: TRBV6-1; j_gene: TRBJ2-3; d_gene: NA; abundance: few; CDR3aa: CASSETRRRGDTQYF; CDR3nt: TGTGCCAGCAGTGAAACTCGCCGAAGAGGGGATACGCAGTATTTT
v_gene: TRBV7-2; j_gene: TRBJ1-1; d_gene: NA; abundance: many; CDR3aa: CASSLQGATTEAFF; CDR3nt: TGTGCCAGCAGCTTGCAAGGGGCGACCACTGAAGCTTTCTTT
v_gene: TRBV7-6; j_gene: TRBJ2-7; d_gene: NA; abundance: many; CDR3aa: CASSLVSDISYEQYF; CDR3nt: TGTGCCAGCAGCTTAGTGAGTGACATCTCCTACGAGCAGTACTTC
v_gene: TRBV7-8; j_gene: TRBJ1-2; d_gene: NA; abundance: few; CDR3aa: CASSVIMFTRKTYGYTF; CDR3nt: TGTGCCAGCAGCGTTATCATGTTTACCCGAAAGACCTATGGCTACACCTTC
v_gene: TRBV7-9; j_gene: TRBJ1-4; d_gene: TRBD1; abundance: many; CDR3aa: CASSRGQDNEKLFF; CDR3nt: TGTGCCAGCAGCCGGGGACAGGATAATGAAAAACTGTTTTTT
v_gene: TRBV7-8; j_gene: TRBJ2-7; d_gene: NA; abundance: many; CDR3aa: CASSYDAARVDF; CDR3nt: TGTGCCAGCAGCTACGACGCAGCCAGGGTGGACTTC
v_gene: TRBV7-9; j_gene: TRBJ2-6; d_gene: TRBD1; abundance: few; CDR3aa: CASSSSVTGDLSGANVLTF; CDR3nt: TGTGCCAGCAGCTCCTCAGTGACAGGGGATTTATCTGGGGCCAACGTCCTGACTTTC
v_gene: TRBV6-2/TRBV6-3; j_gene: TRBJ2-4; d_gene: NA; abundance: many; CDR3aa: CASTPRVGTVGEAKNIQYF; CDR3nt: TGTGCCAGCACCCCAAGGGTTGGGACCGTAGGCGAAGCCAAAAACATTCAGTACTTC
v_gene: TRBV3-1; j_gene: TRBJ2-2; d_gene: NA; abundance: many; CDR3aa: CASSGRNPISGLTGELFF; CDR3nt: TGTGCCAGCAGCGGCCGCAATCCCATTTCAGGCTTGACCGGGGAGCTGTTTTTT
v_gene: TRBV12-3/TRBV12-4; j_gene: TRBJ1-2; d_gene: NA; abundance: many; CDR3aa: CASSSFATAGKTYGYTF; CDR3nt: TGTGCCAGCAGTAGTTTCGCCACAGCAGGAAAGACCTATGGCTACACCTTC
v_gene: TRBV6-5; j_gene: TRBJ2-1; d_gene: NA; abundance: many; CDR3aa: CASSYEGSRNEQFF; CDR3nt: TGTGCCAGCAGTTACGAGGGCAGTAGGAATGAGCAGTTCTTC
v_gene: TRBV6-5; j_gene: TRBJ1-6; d_gene: NA; abundance: many; CDR3aa: CASGGVMGYNSPLHF; CDR3nt: TGTGCCAGTGGAGGGGTAATGGGCTATAATTCACCCCTCCACTTT
v_gene: TRBV30; j_gene: TRBJ2-7; d_gene: TRBD2; abundance: many; CDR3aa: CAWTSLAGDEYEQYF; CDR3nt: TGTGCCTGGACCTCCTTAGCGGGAGACGAGTACGAGCAGTACTTC
v_gene: TRBV5-8; j_gene: TRBJ1-2; d_gene: NA; abundance: many; CDR3aa: CASVVNHPRKTYGYTF; CDR3nt: TGTGCCAGCGTTGTAAATCATCCACGAAAGACCTATGGCTACACCTTC
v_gene: TRBV24-1; j_gene: TRBJ2-3; d_gene: NA; abundance: NA; CDR3aa: CATSDSPPWETTDTQYF; CDR3nt: TGTGCCACCAGTGATTCCCCCCCCTGGGAGACCACAGATACGCAGTATTTT
v_gene: TRBV5-1; j_gene: TRBJ2-7; d_gene: NA; abundance: many; CDR3aa: CASSLEPGPPHEQYF; CDR3nt: TGCGCCAGCAGCTTGGAACCAGGGCCACCCCACGAGCAGTACTTC
v_gene: TRBV9; j_gene: TRBJ2-6; d_gene: NA; abundance: few; CDR3aa: CASSVALRDSGANVLTF; CDR3nt: TGTGCCAGCAGCGTAGCACTGAGGGATTCTGGGGCCAACGTCCTGACTTTC
v_gene: TRBV7-2; j_gene: TRBJ2-7; d_gene: NA; abundance: many; CDR3aa: CASSLGQFEQYF; CDR3nt: TGTGCCAGCAGCTTAGGACAGTTCGAGCAGTACTTC
v_gene: TRBV5-1; j_gene: TRBJ1-1; d_gene: NA; abundance: many; CDR3aa: CASTPVGGRTEAFF; CDR3nt: TGCGCCAGCACCCCGGTCGGGGGGCGGACTGAAGCTTTCTTT
v_gene: TRBV6-5; j_gene: TRBJ2-7; d_gene: TRBD2; abundance: many; CDR3aa: CASRPGLAVNEQYF; CDR3nt: TGTGCCAGCAGACCGGGACTAGCGGTAAACGAGCAGTACTTC
v_gene: TRBV10-2; j_gene: TRBJ2-7; d_gene: NA; abundance: many; CDR3aa: CASSDGLGYEQYF; CDR3nt: TGCGCCAGCAGTGACGGCCTTGGCTACGAGCAGTACTTC
v_gene: TRBV6-2/TRBV6-3; j_gene: TRBJ2-7; d_gene: NA; abundance: NA; CDR3aa: CASNMGWGLEQYF; CDR3nt: TGTGCCAGCAACATGGGTTGGGGGCTCGAGCAGTACTTC
v_gene: TRBV20-1; j_gene: TRBJ2-3; d_gene: TRBD2; abundance: NA; CDR3aa: CSARVESGGLAGATDTQYF; CDR3nt: TGCAGTGCTAGAGTTGAAAGTGGAGGGCTAGCGGGAGCCACAGATACGCAGTATTTT
v_gene: TRBV7-1; j_gene: TRBJ1-2; d_gene: NA; abundance: NA; CDR3aa: CASSNWRHEGKTYGYTF; CDR3nt: TGTGCCAGCAGCAACTGGCGTCACGAGGGAAAGACCTATGGCTACACCTTC
v_gene: TRBV10-1; j_gene: TRBJ1-5; d_gene: NA; abundance: many; CDR3aa: CASGDNDQPQHF; CDR3nt: TGCGCCAGCGGGGACAACGATCAGCCCCAGCATTTT
v_gene: TRBV15; j_gene: TRBJ1-2; d_gene: NA; abundance: many; CDR3aa: CATSARLRCGKTYGYTF; CDR3nt: TGTGCCACCAGCGCCCGGCTAAGGTGTGGAAAGACCTATGGCTACACCTTC
v_gene: TRBV6-5; j_gene: TRBJ1-2; d_gene: NA; abundance: many; CDR3aa: CASSPTGPLYGYTF; CDR3nt: TGTGCCAGCAGTCCGACGGGACCCCTCTATGGCTACACCTTC
v_gene: TRBV4-1; j_gene: TRBJ2-3; d_gene: TRBD2; abundance: NA; CDR3aa: CASSQERLAGVVPTDTQYF; CDR3nt: TGCGCCAGCAGCCAAGAAAGGCTAGCGGGAGTAGTCCCCACAGATACGCAGTATTTT
v_gene: TRBV9; j_gene: TRBJ2-1; d_gene: TRBD2; abundance: many; CDR3aa: CASSVAGGPSKQFF; CDR3nt: TGTGCCAGCAGCGTAGCGGGAGGGCCTTCTAAGCAGTTCTTC
v_gene: TRBV9; j_gene: TRBJ2-7; d_gene: TRBD2; abundance: many; CDR3aa: CASSVGAGAVHEQYF; CDR3nt: TGTGCCAGCAGCGTAGGAGCGGGAGCAGTCCACGAGCAGTACTTC
v_gene: TRBV15; j_gene: TRBJ2-5; d_gene: NA; abundance: many; CDR3aa: CAASWPGETQYF; CDR3nt: TGTGCCGCCTCGTGGCCTGGAGAGACCCAGTACTTC
v_gene: TRBV5-6; j_gene: TRBJ1-2; d_gene: NA; abundance: many; CDR3aa: CASRLYNSRKTYGYTF; CDR3nt: TGTGCCAGCCGGCTGTACAATAGTCGAAAGACCTATGGCTACACCTTC
v_gene: TRBV7-2; j_gene: TRBJ1-2; d_gene: NA; abundance: many; CDR3aa: CASSTYDRDGKTYGYTF; CDR3nt: TGTGCCAGCAGCACATATGACAGAGACGGAAAGACCTATGGCTACACCTTC
v_gene: TRBV8-2; j_gene: TRBJ2-6; d_gene: NA; abundance: many; CDR3aa: CGTTTRITQSRANVLTF; CDR3nt: TGTGGCACAACTACTAGGATAACACAAAGTCGGGCCAACGTCCTGACTTTC
v_gene: TRBV9; j_gene: TRBJ2-1; d_gene: TRBD2; abundance: few; CDR3aa: CASSVGGGEQFF; CDR3nt: TGTGCCAGCAGCGTAGGGGGGGGTGAGCAGTTCTTC